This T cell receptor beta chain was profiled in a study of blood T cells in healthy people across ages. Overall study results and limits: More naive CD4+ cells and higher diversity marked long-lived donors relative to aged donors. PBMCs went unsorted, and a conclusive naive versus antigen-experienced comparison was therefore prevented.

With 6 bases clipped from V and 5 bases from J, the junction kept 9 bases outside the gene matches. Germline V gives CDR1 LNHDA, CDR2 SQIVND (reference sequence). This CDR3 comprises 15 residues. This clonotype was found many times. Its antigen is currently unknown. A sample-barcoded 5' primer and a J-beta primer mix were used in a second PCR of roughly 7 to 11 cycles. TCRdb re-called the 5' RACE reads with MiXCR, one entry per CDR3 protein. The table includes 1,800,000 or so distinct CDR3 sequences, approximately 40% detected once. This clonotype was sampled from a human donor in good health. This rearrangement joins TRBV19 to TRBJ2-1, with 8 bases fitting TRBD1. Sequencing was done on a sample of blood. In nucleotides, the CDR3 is TGTGCCAGTAGCATCGGGACAGGAGCTAACAATGAGCAGTTCTTC. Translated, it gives CASSIGTGANNEQFF.